One TCR beta chain is described in this entry. What it recognizes is unknown. These data belong to a study of radiotherapy plus CTLA-4 blockade in lung cancer. Study details: Disease control was seen in 30% to 35% of patients, objective responses in approximately 19%.

The study, taken as a whole, reports: Among blood TCR repertoires after radiotherapy plus ipilimumab, tumor-derived clones expanded. The best prediction of response reportedly came from early blood T cell clone dynamics, with interferon-beta.

The CDR3 consists of 13 residues. Clones were sequenced by immunoSEQ multiplex PCR, and TCRdb holds only the in-frame ones, with some missing. The table has more than 55,000 clones, roughly 79% seen once. In chemo-refractory metastatic non-small-cell lung cancer, patients got ipilimumab CTLA-4 blockade together with focal radiation. The rearrangement joins TRBV21-1 to TRBJ1-5; TRBD1, as called in the table, went unchecked against the DNA. TRBV21-1 represents a pseudogene. This TCR was recovered from a human donor with non-small cell lung cancer whose response to radiotherapy plus ipilimumab could not be evaluated. This material consisted of peripheral blood, taken from a patient treated with radiotherapy plus ipilimumab. The CDR3, as DNA: TGTGCCAGCGGTCTAGGGGTAAGACAGCCCCAGCATTTT. Protein product: CASGLGVRQPQHF.